This record concerns one T cell receptor beta chain sequence. The target antigen is unknown. The DNA input per sorted-subset replicate PCR was about 180 ng, corresponding to 25,000 to 30,000 T cell genomes. TCRdb's copy holds only in-frame clones and misses some; the assay was immunoSEQ multiplex PCR. The table lists 2 million to 3 million clones, approximately 94% of them singletons. This specimen belongs to a study of shared clonotypes between healthy human individuals. V dropped 4 bases and J dropped 7; count of bases not matched to a gene: 4. This CDR3 is built from 12 residues. Per the germline V gene, CDR1 is SQVTM and CDR2 is ANQGSEA. Study results and limitations: Memory subsets generally showed smaller estimated richness than naive subsets did. Sharing across four donors was highest in naive CD4 (approximately 5%) and lowest in memory CD8 (approximately 0.4%).

This clonotype was sampled from a man aged 18 to 30 in good health. The chain combines TRBV29-1 with TRBJ1-2, with 9 positions matching TRBD1. Material: naive CD4+ T cells sorted from blood. Documented subset: CD45RA+ positively selected. CDR3 sequence (DNA): TGCAGCGTTGCCACAGGGGGCGGTGGCTACACCTTC. This translates into CSVATGGGGYTF.